The TCR beta chain under discussion was sequenced for a study of blood T cell repertoires in COVID-19. Study overall: Nucleic acid was either cDNA or gDNA, and it came from T cells, B-cell-depleted T cells, or PBMCs.

The ends lost 3 bases at V and 0 bases at J; junction bases unmatched: 3. Per germline, CDR1 KGHSH and CDR2 LQKENI. This CDR3 comprises 15 residues. This clone is a singleton in its sample. Authors' processing steps: Reference gene primer amplification gave estimated nucleated cell counts. Libraries were prepared by immunoSEQ multiplex PCR; TCRdb keeps only in-frame clonotypes and omits some of them. V and J calls and clone size are copied from that table; D and trimming were computed from the DNA. The sample has approximately 28,000 clones; roughly 87% are singletons. The source is a man aged 55 to 69 with active COVID-19. The V gene is TRBV18, the J gene TRBJ2-5, with 8 bases lining up with TRBD1. Source material: peripheral blood. This CDR3 reads CASSPPDRDQETQYF. The CDR3 nucleotides read TGTGCCAGCTCACCTCCGGACAGGGACCAAGAGACCCAGTACTTC.